This T cell receptor beta chain was profiled in a study of response to subunit inactivated influenza vaccine. General study results and limits: Every seasonal influenza vaccination brings in few new T cells, the authors suggested.

This clonotype was counted ten times or more. Its antigen is unknown. TCRdb redid the calling of the RT-PCR reads with MiXCR, one entry per CDR3 protein. The sample holds hundreds of thousands of distinct CDR3 sequences, about 14% seen once. Trimming cost V 6 bases and J 4 bases, with 10 bases left between them. This CDR3 has 13 amino acids. This rearrangement joins TRBV12-3 or TRBV12-4 to TRBJ1-3; D is undetermined. This receptor was obtained from a man aged 50 to 60 who received an inactivated influenza vaccine. This material consisted of PBMCs from blood, taken about 14 days before vaccination. CDR3 region: CASSPSPGNTIYF. As DNA, the CDR3 is TGTGCCAGCAGCCCCTCTCCCGGAAACACCATATATTTT.